The entry below gives a single T cell receptor (beta chain) sequence along with its context. Its antigen is undetermined. J gave up 4 bases and V 1 base, and 7 bases lay outside the gene matches. The CDR3 totals 16 residues. Germline-derived CDR1 and CDR2 are SEHNR and FQNEAQ (reference sequence). This sample is part of a study of Ad26.COV2.S vaccination and SARS-CoV-2 variants. Whole-study context: By the intramuscular route, Ad26.COV2.S was given once, or twice 56 days apart.

Study findings and constraints: Total T cell responses may have been underestimated by the TCR breadth and depth analyses. Individuals receiving vaccine had higher spike-specific TCR breadth than placebo recipients did. Reported post-vaccination CD8+ and CD4+ T cell responses to spike showed substantial breadth.

Noted treatment: roughly 18 received Ad26.COV2.S at low or high dose, single or two shots; roughly five received placebo; per-sample allocation not given. The samples were gathered on day 63 after the first injection of vaccine or placebo. TCRdb's table, derived via immunoSEQ multiplex PCR, lists solely in-frame clones and lacks some. The sample holds 400,000 to 450,000 clones, 80% to 95% seen once. This sample comprised peripheral blood, obtained in a trial of Ad26.COV2.S vaccine versus placebo. This chain joins TRBV7-9 and TRBJ2-1, with 7 bases aligning to TRBD2. This TCR derives from a person aged 18-65 years who received the Ad26.COV2.S COVID-19 vaccine or a placebo. CDR3 in amino acids: CASSLGLAETYNEQFF. CDR3 nucleotide sequence: TGTGCCAGCAGCTTAGGGCTAGCGGAAACTTACAATGAGCAGTTCTTC. The complete variable domain, with remaining parts taken from reference TRBV7-9 and TRBJ2-1, reads DTGVSQNPRHKITKRGQNVTFRCDPISEHNRLYWYRQTLGQGPEFLTYFQNEAQLEKSRLLSDRFSAERPKGSFSTLEIQRTEQGDSAMYLCASSLGLAETYNEQFFGPGTRLTVL.